The present entry profiles one TCR beta chain with its context. These data originate in a study of blood T cell repertoires in COVID-19. Germline V lookup: CDR1 GTSNPN, CDR2 SVGIG (reference sequence). The V and J ends lost 0 bases and 8 bases respectively, with 11 bases between them. The CDR3 is made up of 13 amino acids. Clones were sequenced by immunoSEQ multiplex PCR, and TCRdb holds only the in-frame ones, with some missing. Of some 460,000 clones listed, 87% were seen once; the top ten hold 0.7%. The clonotype comes from a woman under 30 who had recovered from COVID-19. The chain is built from TRBV30 and TRBJ1-5; D is possibly TRBD1 (6 bases). Sequenced material: PBMCs or T cells enriched from blood (not recorded which). The CDR3 DNA reads as TGTGCCTGGAGTGTACAGGGCGGCGAGCCCCAGCATTTT. Translation: CAWSVQGGEPQHF.